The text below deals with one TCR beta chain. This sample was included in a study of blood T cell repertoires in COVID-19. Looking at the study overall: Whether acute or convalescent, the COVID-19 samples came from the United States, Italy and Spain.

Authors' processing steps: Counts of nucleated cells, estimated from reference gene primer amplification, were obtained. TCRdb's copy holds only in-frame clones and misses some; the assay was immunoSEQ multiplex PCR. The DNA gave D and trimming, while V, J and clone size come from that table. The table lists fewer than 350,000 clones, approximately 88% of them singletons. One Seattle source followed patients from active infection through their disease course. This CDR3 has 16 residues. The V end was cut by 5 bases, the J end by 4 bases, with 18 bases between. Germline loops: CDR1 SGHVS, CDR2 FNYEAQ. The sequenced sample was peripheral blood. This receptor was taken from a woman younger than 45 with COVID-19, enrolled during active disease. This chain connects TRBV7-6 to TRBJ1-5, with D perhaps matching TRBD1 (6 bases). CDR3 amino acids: CASSHRGGRGNQPQHF. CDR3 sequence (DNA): TGTGCCAGCAGCCACCGCGGGGGGCGGGGGAATCAGCCCCAGCATTTT.